The entry below gives a single TCR beta chain sequence along with its context. Its antigen has not been determined. Nothing much larger sits one base from this clone, and base qualities are not available. The sample is drawn from a study of control samples from healthy donors and cancer patients (dated by TCRdb to 2018 to 2021). CDR3 length: 15 amino acids, cysteine to phenylalanine. Only the CDR3 DNA stays, 45 bases, in frame from base 1. Trimming takes 3 bases from V and 12 bases from J, and the germline ends sit 23 bases apart. Via the germline V gene, CDR1 is MDHEN and CDR2 SYDVKM. The library was obtained by the immunoSEQ multiplex PCR assay. TCRdb provides this immuneACCESS table in a form limited to in-frame rearrangements. Some clones are lacking; in checked studies, under half of them reflect an unresolved V gene, and why the rest are absent is not known. Recorded for this sample are around 75,000 clones; 85% to 95% of them occurred a single time. The ten largest clones take up 5% to 6.5% of the sample.

The sequence links TRBV28 to TRBJ1-1; D gene: possibly TRBD1, on 6 matching bases. The source material was blood. The TCR comes from a woman aged 60-75 years in good health. CDR3 protein: CASSFAPMEGGLSFF. The DNA sequence is as follows: TGTGCCAGCAGTTTCGCCCCGATGGAGGGGGGCTTGTCTTTCTTT.